This entry lists 14 T cell receptor beta chains sequenced from one sample in a study of a mutant IDH1 vaccine in newly diagnosed glioma. Time point indicated: week 47, end of study. The content of each vaccine dose was 300 ug of mutant IDH1 20-mer peptide, and topical imiquimod accompanied it. Assay used: immunoSEQ multiplex PCR; TCRdb lists only in-frame clones, some missing. The table lists more than 30,000 clones, around 90% of them singletons. Their target antigens are unknown. The sequencing here drew on PBMCs, taken from a glioma patient whose treatment included an IDH1 peptide vaccine. The receptor set was obtained from a woman in her 40s with glioma.

This chain uses TRBV20-1 with TRBJ1-1; perhaps TRBD1 as D (6 bases). CDR1 is DFQATT and CDR2 is SNEGSKA in the germline V gene (reference sequence). The CDR3 runs to 11 residues. Trimming stripped 1 base from V and 10 bases from J, with 10 bases between. This CDR3 is CSARVGARAFF. DNA for the CDR3: TGCAGTGCTAGAGTGGGGGCGAGAGCTTTCTTT.

The rearrangement joins TRBV5-1 to TRBJ1-5, with D possibly being TRBD1 (5 bases). In germline, CDR1 is SGHRS, CDR2 YFSETQ. The V end lost 4 bases, the J end lost 0 bases, and 11 bases lay between the germline ends. The CDR3 runs 15 residues. CDR3 coding DNA: TGCGCCAGCAGCCCCGGGGGTTATAGCAATCAGCCCCAGCATTTT. Its translation is CASSPGGYSNQPQHF.

This clone was detected only once. The chain carries TRBV6-1 and TRBJ2-1; D may match TRBD1 or TRBD2 (5 bases each). The ends were cut back, 2 bases at V and 4 bases at J, with 12 bases in the middle. Germline V gene data show CDR1 as MNHNS and CDR2 as SASEGT. The CDR3 is 15 amino acids. The CDR3: CASSESKGPYNEQFF. The CDR3 DNA is TGTGCCAGCAGTGAAAGTAAGGGACCATACAATGAGCAGTTCTTC.

The chain couples TRBV4-1 to TRBJ2-1, with TRBD2 matching 12 bases. This CDR3 spans 15 amino acids. Per germline, CDR1 MGHRA and CDR2 YSYEKL. V trimming: 7 bases; J trimming: 7 bases; junction bases outside the gene matches: 8. CDR3 loop: CASTTTSGSRNEQFF. The CDR3 DNA reads TGCGCCAGCACTACGACTAGCGGGAGTAGGAATGAGCAGTTCTTC.

The genes are TRBV30 and TRBJ1-3; TRBD1 aligns across 7 bases. Trimming cost V 0 bases and J 4 bases; bases outside gene matches: 6. The CDR3 runs to 15 residues. Germline CDR1 GTSNPN, CDR2 SVGIG (reference sequence). CDR3 region: CAWSVRGGQGNTIYF. The CDR3 DNA sequence: TGTGCCTGGAGTGTACGAGGGGGACAGGGAAACACCATATATTTT.

V is TRBV2 and J is TRBJ2-1, with D possibly being TRBD1 (5 bases). Between the trimmed V and J ends, which lost 2 bases and 0 bases, there was a span of 11 bases. The CDR3 is 16 residues long. Germline V gives CDR1 SNHLY, CDR2 FYNNEI. The CDR3 DNA reads TGTGCCAGCAGTGAAAGGGTGACAGTCTCCTACAATGAGCAGTTCTTC. It encodes CASSERVTVSYNEQFF.

The rearrangement links TRBV9 to TRBJ2-2; possible D gene TRBD2, 7 bases. The CDR3 has 16 amino acids. Trimming removed 0 bases from V and 2 bases from J, with 11 bases in between. The germline V gene encodes CDR1 SGDLS and CDR2 YYNGEE. The CDR3 nucleotides are TGTGCCAGCAGCGTAGCTGCGGGGGCCAACACCGGGGAGCTGTTTTTT. Translated: CASSVAAGANTGELFF.

This rearrangement joins TRBV7-2 to TRBJ2-1, with TRBD2 as a possible D gene (6 bases). CDR1 and CDR2 from the germline V gene are SGHTA and FQGNSA. This CDR3 has 12 amino acids. Trimming took off 3 bases at V and 9 bases at J, with 9 bases between the two ends. The CDR3 loop reads CASSLGLPEQFF. The CDR3 nucleotides read TGTGCCAGCAGCTTGGGACTTCCTGAGCAGTTCTTC.

This chain joins TRBV4-1 and TRBJ1-1, with D tentatively TRBD1 (6 bases). Deletions cut 5 bases from V and 6 bases from J, with 10 bases between. Germline V gene lookup returns CDR1 MGHRA and CDR2 YSYEKL. The CDR3 is made up of 12 amino acids. The CDR3 is CASSAGVSEAFF. CDR3 coding DNA: TGCGCCAGCAGCGCAGGGGTCTCTGAAGCTTTCTTT.

This chain joins TRBV2 and TRBJ1-2, with D possibly matching TRBD1 (5 bases). The ends were cut back, 2 bases at V and 1 base at J, with 17 bases in the middle. This CDR3 has 17 amino acids. Germline-derived CDR1 and CDR2 are SNHLY and FYNNEI. CDR3 in DNA: TGTGCCAGCAGTGAACCCCCGGGGCAGGTCGTTAACTATGGCTACACCTTC. The encoded protein is CASSEPPGQVVNYGYTF.

This clone came up once. J is TRBJ1-1 and V is TRBV5-5; D is possibly TRBD1 (5 bases). The V end was cut by 6 bases, the J end by 0 bases, with 18 bases between. Germline V gene sequence: CDR1 SGHKS, CDR2 YYEKEE (reference sequence). The CDR3 covers 16 residues. CDR3 bases: TGTGCCAGCACCAAAATATACGGGACGGTGAACACTGAAGCTTTCTTT. It translates to CASTKIYGTVNTEAFF.

The chain joins TRBV20-1 to TRBJ1-2; no reliable D call. V gave up 6 bases and J gave up 4 bases, with 9 bases separating them. The CDR3 length is 11 residues. Germline assignment: CDR1 DFQATT and CDR2 SNEGSKA (reference sequence). The CDR3 sequence is CSARWAYGYTF. CDR3 nucleotide sequence: TGCAGTGCCAGGTGGGCCTATGGCTACACCTTC.

This clone was seen only a few times. This chain connects TRBV14 to TRBJ1-1; 7 nucleotides match TRBD1. This CDR3 comprises 16 residues. Trimming removed 2 bases from V and 1 base from J; junction bases left unmatched: 7. Per the germline V gene, CDR1 is SGHDN and CDR2 is FVKESK. CDR3 amino acids: CASSQWPRTGNTEAFF. The DNA for the CDR3 is TGTGCCAGCAGCCAATGGCCCCGGACAGGGAACACTGAAGCTTTCTTT.

The chain recombines TRBV29-1 with TRBJ2-7; D ambiguous. The CDR3 contains 12 residues. Germline V gene sequence: CDR1 SQVTM, CDR2 ANQGSEA. V lost 4 bases, J lost 2 bases, and 9 bases lay in between. CDR3 DNA: TGCAGCGTTGCGGCAGACACCTACGAGCAGTACTTC. Translated: CSVAADTYEQYF.